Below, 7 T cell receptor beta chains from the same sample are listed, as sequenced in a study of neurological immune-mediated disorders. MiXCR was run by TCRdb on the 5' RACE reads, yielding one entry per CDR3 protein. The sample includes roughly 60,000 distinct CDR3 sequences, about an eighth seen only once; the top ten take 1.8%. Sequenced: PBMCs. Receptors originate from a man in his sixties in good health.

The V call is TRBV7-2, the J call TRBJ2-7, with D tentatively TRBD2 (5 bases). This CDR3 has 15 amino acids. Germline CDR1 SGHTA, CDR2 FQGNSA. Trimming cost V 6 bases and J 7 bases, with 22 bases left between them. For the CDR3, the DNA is TGTGCCAGCAGTAAAGAGCCTTCGGGAAGAAAGGAGCAGTACTTC. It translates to CASSKEPSGRKEQYF.

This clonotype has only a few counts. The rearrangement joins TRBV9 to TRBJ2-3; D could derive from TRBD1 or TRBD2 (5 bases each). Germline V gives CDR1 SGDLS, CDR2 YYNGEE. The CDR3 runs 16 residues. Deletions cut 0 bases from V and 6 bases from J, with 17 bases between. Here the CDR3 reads CASSVGGRARADTQYF. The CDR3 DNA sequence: TGTGCCAGCAGCGTAGGAGGGCGGGCCAGGGCTGATACGCAGTATTTT. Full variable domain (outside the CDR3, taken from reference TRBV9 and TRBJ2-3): DSGVTQTPKHLITATGQRVTLRCSPRSGDLSVYWYQQSLDQGLQFLIQYYNGEERAKGNILERFSAQQFPDLHSELNLSSLELGDSALYFCASSVGGRARADTQYFGPGTRLTVL.

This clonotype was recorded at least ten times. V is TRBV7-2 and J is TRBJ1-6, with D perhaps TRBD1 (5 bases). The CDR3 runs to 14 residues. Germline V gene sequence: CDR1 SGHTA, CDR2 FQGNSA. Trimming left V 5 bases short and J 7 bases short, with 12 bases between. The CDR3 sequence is CASSLDSPNSPLHF. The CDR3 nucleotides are TGTGCCAGCAGCCTTGACAGCCCCAATTCACCCCTCCACTTT.

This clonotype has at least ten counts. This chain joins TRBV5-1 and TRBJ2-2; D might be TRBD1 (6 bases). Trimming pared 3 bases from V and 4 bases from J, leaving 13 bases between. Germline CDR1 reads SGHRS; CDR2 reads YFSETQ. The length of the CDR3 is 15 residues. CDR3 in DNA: TGCGCCAGCAGCTCCGGACAGACTTCCACCGGGGAGCTGTTTTTT. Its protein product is CASSSGQTSTGELFF.

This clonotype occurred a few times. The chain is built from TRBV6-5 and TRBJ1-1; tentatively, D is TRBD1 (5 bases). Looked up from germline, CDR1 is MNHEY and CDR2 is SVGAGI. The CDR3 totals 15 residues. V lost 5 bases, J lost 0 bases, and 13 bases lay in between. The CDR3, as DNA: TGTGCCAGCAGTGAAACAGGAAACCTGAACACTGAAGCTTTCTTT. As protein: CASSETGNLNTEAFF.

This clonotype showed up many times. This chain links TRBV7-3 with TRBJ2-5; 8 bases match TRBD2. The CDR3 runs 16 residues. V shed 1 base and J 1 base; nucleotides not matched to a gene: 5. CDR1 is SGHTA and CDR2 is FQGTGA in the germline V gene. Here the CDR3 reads CASSLNGGGLQETQYF. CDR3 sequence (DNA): TGTGCCAGCAGCTTAAACGGCGGGGGGCTCCAAGAGACCCAGTACTTC.

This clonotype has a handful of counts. CDR3 nucleotide sequence: TGCAGTGCTAGGTCCCAGCCGGGGGGCAATGAGCAGTTCTTC. Protein: CSARSQPGGNEQFF. The chain uses TRBV20-1 and TRBJ2-1; 7 bases align to TRBD2. The V segment lost 3 bases and the J segment 6 bases; nucleotides outside the gene matches: 8. This CDR3 is built from 14 residues. Germline CDR1 is DFQATT and CDR2 is SNEGSKA (reference sequence).